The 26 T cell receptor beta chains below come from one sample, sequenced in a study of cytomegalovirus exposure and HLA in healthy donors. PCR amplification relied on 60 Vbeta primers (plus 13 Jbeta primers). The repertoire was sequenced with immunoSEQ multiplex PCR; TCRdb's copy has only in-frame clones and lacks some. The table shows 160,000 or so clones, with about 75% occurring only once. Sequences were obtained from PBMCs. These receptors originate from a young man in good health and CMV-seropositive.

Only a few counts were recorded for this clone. The CDR3 DNA sequence: TGTGCCATCAGTATCGACAGCCAAGAGACCCAGTACTTC. Amino acids: CAISIDSQETQYF. V and J are TRBV10-3 and TRBJ2-5; weak D call: TRBD1 (5 bases). The CDR3 contains 13 residues. Trimming pared 5 bases from V and 1 base from J, leaving 8 bases between. Per germline, CDR1 ENHRY and CDR2 SYGVKD.

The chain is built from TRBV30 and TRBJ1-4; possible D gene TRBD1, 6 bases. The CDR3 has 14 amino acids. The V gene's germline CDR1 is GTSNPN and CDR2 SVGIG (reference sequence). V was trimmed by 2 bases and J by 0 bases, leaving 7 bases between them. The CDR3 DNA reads TGTGCCTGGAGTCGGACAGCAACTAATGAAAAACTGTTTTTT. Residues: CAWSRTATNEKLFF.

CDR3 DNA: TGCGCCAGCAGCTTTGGCAGGTCTAACTATGGCTACACCTTC. Translation gives CASSFGRSNYGYTF. V gene TRBV5-1 combines with J gene TRBJ1-2; unclear D gene. CDR3 size: 14 residues. CDR1 and CDR2 (germline): SGHRS, YFSETQ. Trimming removed 2 bases from V and 0 bases from J, with 8 bases in between.

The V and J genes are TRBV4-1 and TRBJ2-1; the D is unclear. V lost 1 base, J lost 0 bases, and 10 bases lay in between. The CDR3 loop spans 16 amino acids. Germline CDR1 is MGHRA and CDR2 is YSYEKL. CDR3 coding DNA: TGCGCCAGCAGCCAAGTAGACTTGATCTCCTACAATGAGCAGTTCTTC. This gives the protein CASSQVDLISYNEQFF.

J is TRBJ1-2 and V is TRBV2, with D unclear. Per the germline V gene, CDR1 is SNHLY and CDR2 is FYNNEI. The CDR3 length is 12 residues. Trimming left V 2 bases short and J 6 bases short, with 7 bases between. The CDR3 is CASSEKGDGYTF. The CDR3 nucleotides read TGTGCCAGCAGTGAAAAAGGAGATGGCTACACCTTC.

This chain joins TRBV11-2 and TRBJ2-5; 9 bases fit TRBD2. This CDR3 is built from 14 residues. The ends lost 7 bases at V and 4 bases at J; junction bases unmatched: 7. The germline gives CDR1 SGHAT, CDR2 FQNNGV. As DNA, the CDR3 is TGTGCCAGCAAGAGCGGGGGGTACCTAGAGACCCAGTACTTC. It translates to CASKSGGYLETQYF. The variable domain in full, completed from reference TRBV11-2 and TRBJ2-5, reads EAGVAQSPRYKIIEKRQSVAFWCNPISGHATLYWYQQILGQGPKLLIQFQNNGVVDDSQLPKDRFSAERLKGVDSTLKIQPAKLEDSAVYLCASKSGGYLETQYFGPGTRLLVL.

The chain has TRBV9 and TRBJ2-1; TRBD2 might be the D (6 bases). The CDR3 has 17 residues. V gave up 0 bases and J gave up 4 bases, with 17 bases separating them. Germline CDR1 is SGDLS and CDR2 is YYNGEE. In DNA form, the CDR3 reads TGTGCCAGCAGCGTAGAGGATTGGAGCGGGCCATACAATGAGCAGTTCTTC. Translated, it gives CASSVEDWSGPYNEQFF.

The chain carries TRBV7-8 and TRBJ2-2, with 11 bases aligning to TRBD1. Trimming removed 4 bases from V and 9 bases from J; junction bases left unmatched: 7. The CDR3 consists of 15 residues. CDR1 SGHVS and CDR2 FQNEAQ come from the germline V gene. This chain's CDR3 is CASSWDRGNGRELFF. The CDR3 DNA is TGTGCCAGCAGCTGGGACAGGGGGAACGGGCGGGAGCTGTTTTTT.

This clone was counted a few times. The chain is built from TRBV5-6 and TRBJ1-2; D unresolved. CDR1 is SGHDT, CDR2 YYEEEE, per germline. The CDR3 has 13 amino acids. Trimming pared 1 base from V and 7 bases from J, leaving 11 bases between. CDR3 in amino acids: CASSLPGSSGYTF. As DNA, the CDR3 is TGTGCCAGCAGCTTGCCGGGTAGCTCTGGCTACACCTTC.

The CDR3 DNA reads TGTGCCAGCAGCTTGGATAGTCTAGGCGAGCAGTACGTC. It translates to CASSLDSLGEQYV. The V gene is TRBV5-4, the J gene TRBJ2-7; unclear D gene. Trimming stripped 0 bases from V and 6 bases from J, with 10 bases between. The CDR3 length is 13 residues. Germline V gene data show CDR1 as SGHNT and CDR2 as YYREEE (reference sequence).

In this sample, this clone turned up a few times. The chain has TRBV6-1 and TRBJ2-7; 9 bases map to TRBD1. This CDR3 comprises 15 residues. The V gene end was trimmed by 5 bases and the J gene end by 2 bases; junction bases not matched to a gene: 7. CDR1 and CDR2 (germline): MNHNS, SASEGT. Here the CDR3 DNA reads TGTGCCAGCAGTTGGGGACAGGGCCCCACCTACGAGCAGTACGTC. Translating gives CASSWGQGPTYEQYV.

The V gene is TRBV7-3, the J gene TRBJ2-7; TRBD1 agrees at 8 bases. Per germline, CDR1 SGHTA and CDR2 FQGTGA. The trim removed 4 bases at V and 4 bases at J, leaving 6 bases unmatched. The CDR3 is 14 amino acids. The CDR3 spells CASSCGQGAYEQYV. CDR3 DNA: TGTGCCAGCAGCTGCGGACAGGGTGCGTACGAGCAGTACGTC.

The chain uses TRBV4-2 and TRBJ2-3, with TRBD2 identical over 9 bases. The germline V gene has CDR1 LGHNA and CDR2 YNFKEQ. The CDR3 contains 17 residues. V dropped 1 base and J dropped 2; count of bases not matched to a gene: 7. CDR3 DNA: TGTGCCAGCAGCCAAGGGGCGGGAGGGGGAGTCACAGATACGCAGTATTTT. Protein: CASSQGAGGGVTDTQYF.

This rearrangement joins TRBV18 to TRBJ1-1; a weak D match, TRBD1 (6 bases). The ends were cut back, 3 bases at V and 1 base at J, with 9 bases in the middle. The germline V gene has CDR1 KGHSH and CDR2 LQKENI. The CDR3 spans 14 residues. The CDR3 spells CASSPVGANTEAFF. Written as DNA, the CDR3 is TGTGCCAGCTCACCTGTGGGGGCGAACACTGAAGCTTTCTTT.

The CDR3 DNA sequence: TGTGCCTGGGGACAGGGAAGTGACTATGGCTACACCTTC. This encodes CAWGQGSDYGYTF. V is TRBV30 and J is TRBJ1-2, with 8 bases aligning to TRBD1. V shed 5 bases and J 3 bases; nucleotides not matched to a gene: 5. The CDR3 contains 13 residues. The V gene's germline CDR1 is GTSNPN and CDR2 SVGIG (reference sequence).

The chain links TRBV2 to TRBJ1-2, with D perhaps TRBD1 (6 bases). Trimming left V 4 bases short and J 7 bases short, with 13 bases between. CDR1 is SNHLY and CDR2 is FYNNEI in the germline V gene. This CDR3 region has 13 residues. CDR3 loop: CASSVEGEIGYTF. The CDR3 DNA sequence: TGTGCCAGCAGTGTCGAGGGGGAGATTGGCTACACCTTC.

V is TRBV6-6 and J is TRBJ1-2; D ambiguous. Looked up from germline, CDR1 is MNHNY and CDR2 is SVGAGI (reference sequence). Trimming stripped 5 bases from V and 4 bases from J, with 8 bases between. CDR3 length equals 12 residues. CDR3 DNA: TGTGCCAGCAGTCAGGCTCCCTATGGCTACACCTTC. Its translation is CASSQAPYGYTF.

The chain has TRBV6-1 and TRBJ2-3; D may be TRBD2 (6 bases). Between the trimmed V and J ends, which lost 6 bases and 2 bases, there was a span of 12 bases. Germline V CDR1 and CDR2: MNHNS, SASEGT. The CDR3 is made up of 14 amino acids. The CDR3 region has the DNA TGTGCCAGCAGAGAGGGACTTTTCACAGATACGCAGTATTTT. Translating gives CASREGLFTDTQYF.

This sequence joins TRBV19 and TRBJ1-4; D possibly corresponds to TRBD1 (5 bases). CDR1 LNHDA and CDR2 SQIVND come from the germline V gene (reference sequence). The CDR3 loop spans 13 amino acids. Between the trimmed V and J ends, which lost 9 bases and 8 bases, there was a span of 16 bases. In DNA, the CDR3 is TGTGCCAGCAGCGAGGCTCGGGGGGAAAAACTGTTTTTT. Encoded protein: CASSEARGEKLFF.

The CDR3 nucleotides are TGTGCCAGCAGTGAAGCGCGGGACTACTCAAATCAGCCCCAGCATTTT. Protein: CASSEARDYSNQPQHF. The chain uses TRBV6-1 and TRBJ1-5; D is possibly TRBD1 (5 bases). The V and J ends lost 0 bases and 4 bases respectively, with 13 bases between them. CDR1 MNHNS and CDR2 SASEGT come from the germline V gene. CDR3 length equals 16 residues.

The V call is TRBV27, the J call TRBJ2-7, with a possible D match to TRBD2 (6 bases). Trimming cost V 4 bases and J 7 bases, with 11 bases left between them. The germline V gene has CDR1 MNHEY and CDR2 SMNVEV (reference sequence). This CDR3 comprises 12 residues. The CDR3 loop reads CASSSRAGEQYV. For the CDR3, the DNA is TGTGCCAGCAGTTCAAGGGCGGGGGAGCAGTACGTC.

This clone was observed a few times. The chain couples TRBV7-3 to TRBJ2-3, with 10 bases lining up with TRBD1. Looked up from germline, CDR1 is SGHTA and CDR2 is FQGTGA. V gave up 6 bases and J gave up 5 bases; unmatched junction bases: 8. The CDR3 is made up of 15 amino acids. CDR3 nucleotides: TGTGCCAGCAGTCGCGACAGGGGGCTGGGAGATACGCAGTATTTT. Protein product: CASSRDRGLGDTQYF.

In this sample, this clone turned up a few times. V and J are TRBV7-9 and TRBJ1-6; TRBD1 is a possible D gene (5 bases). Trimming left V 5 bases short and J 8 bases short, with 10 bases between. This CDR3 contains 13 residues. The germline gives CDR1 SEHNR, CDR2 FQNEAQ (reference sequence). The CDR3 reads CASSPRGDSPLHF. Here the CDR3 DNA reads TGTGCCAGCAGCCCACGGGGGGATTCACCCCTCCACTTT.

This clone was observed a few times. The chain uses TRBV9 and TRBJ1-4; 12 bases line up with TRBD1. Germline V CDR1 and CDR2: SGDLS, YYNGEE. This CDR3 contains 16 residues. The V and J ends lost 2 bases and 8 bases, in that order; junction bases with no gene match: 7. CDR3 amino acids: CASSVGQGALEEKLFF. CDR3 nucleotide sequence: TGTGCCAGCAGCGTGGGACAGGGGGCCTTAGAGGAAAAACTGTTTTTT.

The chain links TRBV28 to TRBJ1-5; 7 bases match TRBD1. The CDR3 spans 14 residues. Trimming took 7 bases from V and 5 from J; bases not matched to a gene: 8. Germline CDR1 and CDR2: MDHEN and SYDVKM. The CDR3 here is CASTEAGGDQPQHF. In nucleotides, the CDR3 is TGTGCCAGCACCGAAGCAGGGGGAGATCAGCCCCAGCATTTT.

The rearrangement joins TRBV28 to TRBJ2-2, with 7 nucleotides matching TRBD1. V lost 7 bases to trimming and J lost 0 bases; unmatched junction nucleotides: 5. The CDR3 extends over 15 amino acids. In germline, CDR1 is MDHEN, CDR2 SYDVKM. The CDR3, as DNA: TGTGCCAGCACCACCGGGACAGCGAACACCGGGGAGCTGTTTTTT. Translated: CASTTGTANTGELFF.